The TCR beta chain described here comes from a study of CD8+ T cells in alopecia areata. Study overall: Patients remained on tofacitinib for 6 to 18 months and then went 6 months without it. Study-level findings and limits: Patients shared TCRs less clearly than mice did, possibly for HLA-related reasons. Across lesional scalp, and particularly alopecia totalis/universalis, clonality surpassed that of normal scalp.

Peripheral blood, together with lesional scalp punch biopsies, was collected from alopecia areata patients. This clone was detected only a few times. Its antigen is unknown. Reverse transcription of extracted RNA yielded cDNA, which provided the sequencing template. Libraries were prepared by immunoSEQ multiplex PCR; TCRdb keeps only in-frame clonotypes and omits some of them. The table lists a few hundred thousand clones, less than 80% of them singletons. V was pared by 6 bases and J by 1 base, with 5 bases of the junction left unmatched. The CDR3 totals 14 residues. Germline CDR1 SEHNR, CDR2 FQNEAQ (reference sequence).

J is TRBJ2-5 and V is TRBV7-9; 7 nucleotides agree with TRBD2. The receptor comes from a human donor with alopecia areata. The sequences come from CD4+ T cells sorted from blood, collected at week 0. This CDR3 reads CASRPSSGQETQYF. DNA of the CDR3: TGTGCCAGCAGACCTTCTAGCGGCCAAGAGACCCAGTACTTC. The full variable domain, rest sourced from reference TRBV7-9 and TRBJ2-5, is DTGVSQNPRHKITKRGQNVTFRCDPISEHNRLYWYRQTLGQGPEFLTYFQNEAQLEKSRLLSDRFSAERPKGSFSTLEIQRTEQGDSAMYLCASRPSSGQETQYFGPGTRLLVL.